Following are 26 T cell receptor beta chains from one sample sequenced in a study of Ad26.COV2.S vaccination and SARS-CoV-2 variants. Treatment defined: approximately 18 received Ad26.COV2.S at low or high dose, single or two shots; roughly five received placebo; per-sample allocation not given. Collection of samples fell on day 63 after the first vaccine or placebo injection. Sequencing used immunoSEQ multiplex PCR; TCRdb keeps in-frame clones, though not all of them. The table shows roughly 500,000 clones, with roughly 89% occurring only once. The sample here was peripheral blood, taken in a trial of Ad26.COV2.S vaccine versus placebo. The receptors come from a person between 18 and 59 years old who received the Ad26.COV2.S COVID-19 vaccine or a placebo.

In DNA form, the CDR3 reads TGTGCCAGCAGTGAACCGGTTGTCTCCTATAATTCACCCCTCCACTTT. It translates to CASSEPVVSYNSPLHF. V gene TRBV6-1 combines with J gene TRBJ1-6; D remains unclear. The length of the CDR3 is 16 residues. Germline-derived CDR1 and CDR2 are MNHNS and SASEGT. V shed 2 bases and J shed 0 bases, with 8 bases lying between them.

This chain uses TRBV6-5 with TRBJ2-7, with D hard to call. This CDR3 has 14 residues. V gave up 5 bases and J gave up 0 bases, with 11 bases separating them. CDR1 is MNHEY, CDR2 SVGAGI, per germline. The CDR3 coding sequence is TGTGCCAGCAGTCCCCTACAACTCTCCTACGAGCAGTACTTC. Its translation: CASSPLQLSYEQYF.

This clone showed up just once. The chain joins TRBV6-2 or TRBV6-3 to TRBJ2-7, with D possibly matching TRBD2 (6 bases). Germline assignment: CDR1 MNHEY and CDR2 SVGEGT. The CDR3 loop spans 15 amino acids. V shed 5 bases and J shed 5 bases, with 19 bases lying between them. CDR3 region: CASSRHGTGAHEQYV. The CDR3 nucleotides are TGTGCCAGCAGTCGGCACGGGACTGGGGCTCACGAGCAGTACGTC.

V usage is TRBV7-3 and J usage is TRBJ2-2, with TRBD1 matching over 9 bases. Germline V gene sequence: CDR1 SGHTA, CDR2 FQGTGA. V lost 6 bases, J lost 2 bases, and 7 bases stayed unmatched. The CDR3 loop spans 16 amino acids. CDR3 in amino acids: CASRRLGQGNTGELFF. As DNA, the CDR3 is TGTGCCAGCAGGCGCCTGGGACAGGGAAACACCGGGGAGCTGTTTTTT.

V and J are TRBV13 and TRBJ1-4; D possibly corresponds to TRBD1 (5 bases). The CDR3 runs 14 residues. Germline V CDR1 and CDR2: PRHDT, FYEKMQ (reference sequence). The V and J ends lost 4 bases and 4 bases respectively, with 10 bases between them. The DNA for the CDR3 is TGTGCCAGCAGCTCCGGGGGTAATAATGAAAAACTGTTTTTT. Translation gives CASSSGGNNEKLFF.

This chain connects TRBV5-1 to TRBJ2-3; unclear D gene. Germline V gene sequence: CDR1 SGHRS, CDR2 YFSETQ. The V end was cut by 4 bases, the J end by 0 bases, with 6 bases between. This CDR3 has 13 amino acids. As DNA, the CDR3 is TGCGCCAGCAGCAGCTCTAGCACAGATACGCAGTATTTT. Its protein is CASSSSSTDTQYF.

The gene calls are TRBV11-3 and TRBJ1-2; TRBD1 agrees at 8 bases. V trimming: 0 bases; J trimming: 7 bases; junction bases outside the gene matches: 13. Germline CDR1 and CDR2: SGHNT and YENEEA. CDR3 length equals 17 residues. The CDR3 nucleotides are TGTGCCAGCAGCTTAGATTACAGGACAGGGCGGTTGAGTGGCTACACCTTC. Translated: CASSLDYRTGRLSGYTF. Together with reference TRBV11-3 and TRBJ1-2, the CDR3 gives the full variable domain: EAGVVQSPRYKIIEKKQPVAFWCNPISGHNTLYWYLQNLGQGPELLIRYENEEAVDDSQLPKDRFSAERLKGVDSTLKIQPAELGDSAVYLCASSLDYRTGRLSGYTFGSGTRLTVV.

The chain couples TRBV5-1 to TRBJ2-3; TRBD2 aligns across 8 bases. CDR1 is SGHRS, CDR2 YFSETQ, per germline. The CDR3 runs 15 residues. Trimming cost V 4 bases and J 7 bases; bases outside gene matches: 11. The CDR3 DNA sequence: TGCGCCAGCAGCCAGAGTGCAAGCGGGAGTTATACGCAGTATTTT. This translates into CASSQSASGSYTQYF. Together with reference TRBV5-1 and TRBJ2-3, the CDR3 gives the full variable domain: KAGVTQTPRYLIKTRGQQVTLSCSPISGHRSVSWYQQTPGQGLQFLFEYFSETQRNKGNFPGRFSGRQFSNSRSEMNVSTLELGDSALYLCASSQSASGSYTQYFGPGTRLTVL.

The chain couples TRBV7-3 to TRBJ2-3, with 7 bases identical to TRBD1. CDR3 length: 13 residues. CDR1 is SGHTA, CDR2 FQGTGA, per germline. The V segment lost 4 bases and the J segment 6 bases; nucleotides outside the gene matches: 4. The CDR3 here is CASSSSRGDTQYF. The CDR3 DNA reads TGTGCCAGCAGCTCTTCCAGGGGGGATACGCAGTATTTT.

For the CDR3, the DNA is TGTGCCAGCAGCTTAATAACGGCTGAAAAACTGTTTTTT. As protein: CASSLITAEKLFF. The genes are TRBV7-9 and TRBJ1-4; D is ambiguous. There are 13 residues in the CDR3. CDR1 SEHNR and CDR2 FQNEAQ come from the germline V gene (reference sequence). V lost 2 bases and J 7 bases, leaving 8 bases between the germline ends.

The count of this clone is one. This rearrangement joins TRBV7-9 to TRBJ2-1; perhaps TRBD1 as D (6 bases). Trimming pared 2 bases from V and 8 bases from J, leaving 16 bases between. From germline, CDR1 is SEHNR and CDR2 FQNEAQ (reference sequence). This CDR3 has 15 residues. The CDR3 loop reads CASSLPMGAADEQFF. Here the CDR3 DNA reads TGTGCCAGCAGCTTACCGATGGGGGCCGCGGATGAGCAGTTCTTC.

This rearrangement joins TRBV23-1 to TRBJ1-6, with 8 bases lining up with TRBD1. TRBV23-1 is known as an ORF, though its function is uncertain. The CDR3 loop spans 17 amino acids. The trim removed 4 bases at V and 0 bases at J, leaving 5 bases unmatched. The CDR3 DNA sequence: TGCGCCAGCAGTCGGACAGGGAAGAGCTCCTATAATTCACCCCTCCACTTT. Translation gives CASSRTGKSSYNSPLHF.

The J gene is TRBJ1-4, the V gene TRBV7-2; possible D gene TRBD1, 5 bases. Germline-derived CDR1 and CDR2 are SGHTA and FQGNSA. This CDR3 comprises 13 residues. The ends were cut back, 5 bases at V and 7 bases at J, with 11 bases in the middle. The CDR3 loop is CASSTQGSEKLFF. Written as DNA, the CDR3 is TGTGCCAGCAGCACTCAGGGATCTGAAAAACTGTTTTTT.

About this clone itself: Other DNA sequences in this specimen translate into the identical CDR3. V is TRBV5-1 and J is TRBJ2-7; 11 bases align to TRBD1. Germline lookup yields CDR1 SGHRS and CDR2 YFSETQ. Trimming at V came to 4 bases and at J to 3 bases, leaving 6 bases not matched to a gene. This CDR3 is built from 15 residues. The CDR3 region has the DNA TGCGCCAGCAGCCCCGGACAGGGGGCGGTCTACGAGCAGTACGTC. Translation: CASSPGQGAVYEQYV.

The V and J genes are TRBV27 and TRBJ2-1; D is unresolved. V shed 6 bases and J shed 6 bases, with 12 bases lying between them. The length of the CDR3 is 13 residues. Per germline, CDR1 MNHEY and CDR2 SMNVEV (reference sequence). The CDR3 DNA reads TGTGCCAGCAGCCGACTTCTAGGCAATGAGCAGTTCTTC. This gives the protein CASSRLLGNEQFF.

CDR3 protein: CASSPDRGYDGYTF. CDR3 DNA sequence: TGTGCCAGCTCACCAGACAGGGGCTACGATGGCTACACCTTC. The J gene is TRBJ1-2, the V gene TRBV18; 8 nucleotides match TRBD1. This CDR3 is 14 amino acids long. The junction had 5 bases not matched to a gene; V was cut back by 2 bases and J by 6 bases. Germline values: CDR1 KGHSH, CDR2 LQKENI.

This sequence joins TRBV3-1 (or the pseudogene TRBV3-2) and TRBJ2-1, with 11 bases identical to TRBD2. Per the germline V gene, CDR1 is LGHDT and CDR2 is YNNKEL (reference sequence). V shed 4 bases, J shed 4 bases, and the junction held 6 bases outside the gene matches. This CDR3 contains 16 residues. As DNA, the CDR3 is TGTGCCAGCAGCCCAGCTAGCGGGGGGAAATACAATGAGCAGTTCTTC. It encodes CASSPASGGKYNEQFF.

The rearrangement links TRBV19 to TRBJ2-1, with D perhaps matching TRBD2 (6 bases). The CDR3 runs 13 residues. The germline gives CDR1 LNHDA, CDR2 SQIVND (reference sequence). V lost 1 base, J lost 6 bases, and 7 bases lay in between. The CDR3 DNA is TGTGCCAGTAGTATAGCGGGGGTCAATGAGCAGTTCTTC. Protein product: CASSIAGVNEQFF.

This rearrangement joins TRBV19 to TRBJ2-3; D is perhaps TRBD1 (5 bases). Trimming removed 6 bases from V and 0 bases from J, with 13 bases in between. CDR3 length: 15 residues. The germline CDR1 and CDR2 sequences are LNHDA and SQIVND (reference sequence). CDR3 coding DNA: TGTGCCAGTAGCCACGCGCGACAGAGCACAGATACGCAGTATTTT. Translating it yields CASSHARQSTDTQYF.

V is TRBV4-3 and J is TRBJ2-1, with TRBD2 matching over 7 bases. V gave up 4 bases and J gave up 0 bases; unmatched junction bases: 3. Per the germline V gene, CDR1 is LGHNA and CDR2 is YSLEER. There are 15 residues in the CDR3. Here the CDR3 DNA reads TGCGCCAGCAGCCGACTAGCCCCCTCCTACAATGAGCAGTTCTTC. This encodes CASSRLAPSYNEQFF.

The chain joins TRBV18 to TRBJ2-5, with TRBD2 as a possible D gene (6 bases). The CDR3 contains 16 residues. In germline, CDR1 is KGHSH, CDR2 LQKENI. V lost 3 bases to trimming and J lost 7 bases, with 21 bases between them. Here the CDR3 DNA reads TGTGCCAGCTCACCGTCCAGCGGGTATACGAGAGGGACCCAGTACTTC. This encodes CASSPSSGYTRGTQYF.

The V gene is TRBV19, the J gene TRBJ1-2, with a weak D call TRBD1 (6 bases). The CDR3 runs 12 residues. Germline CDR1 reads LNHDA; CDR2 reads SQIVND (reference sequence). Between the trimmed V and J ends, which lost 6 bases and 4 bases, there was a span of 9 bases. DNA for the CDR3: TGTGCCAGTAGGACAGGCCTCTATGGCTACACCTTC. It encodes CASRTGLYGYTF.

The chain uses TRBV4-2 and TRBJ2-3; D gene uncertain. V was clipped by 7 bases and J by 3 bases, with 11 bases between them. The CDR3 sequence is 13 residues long. CDR1 is LGHNA and CDR2 is YNFKEQ in the germline V gene. The CDR3 DNA is TGTGCCAGCACCAACCGTGAGACAGATACGCAGTATTTT. Translated, it gives CASTNRETDTQYF.

The chain recombines TRBV5-1 with TRBJ2-1; no reliable D call. The germline V and J ends were trimmed by 1 base and 5 bases, with 10 bases remaining between them. The germline V gene encodes CDR1 SGHRS and CDR2 YFSETQ. The CDR3 totals 14 residues. The chain's CDR3 is CASSLFSLNNEQFF. CDR3 in DNA: TGCGCCAGCAGCTTGTTTTCCCTCAACAATGAGCAGTTCTTC.

This sequence joins TRBV7-2 and TRBJ1-2; tentatively, D is TRBD1 (5 bases). In germline, CDR1 is SGHTA, CDR2 FQGNSA. The CDR3 has 13 amino acids. The V end lost 2 bases, the J end lost 7 bases, and 11 bases lay between the germline ends. CDR3 DNA sequence: TGTGCCAGCAGCTTATCCCCAGGGTCTGGCTACACCTTC. The encoded protein is CASSLSPGSGYTF.

This rearrangement joins TRBV5-1 to TRBJ2-5, with TRBD1 matching 7 bases. This CDR3 is built from 16 residues. The germline CDR1 and CDR2 sequences are SGHRS and YFSETQ. With 4 bases clipped from V and 5 bases from J, the junction kept 14 bases outside the gene matches. This CDR3 is CASSRGTGARGETQYF. In DNA, the CDR3 is TGCGCCAGCAGCCGCGGCACAGGGGCCCGGGGCGAGACCCAGTACTTC.